The 18 T cell receptor beta chains below come from one sample, sequenced in a study of T cells after yellow fever vaccination. Each CDR3 protein gets one entry after TCRdb re-called the 5' RACE reads with MiXCR. The data show 78,000 or so distinct CDR3 sequences, more than 5.5% seen once. Source: CD8+ T cells sorted from PBMCs, taken about 10 days after the first yellow fever vaccination. The receptors originated from a man aged 18 to 30 who received the YFV17D yellow fever vaccine.

This clonotype was seen at least ten times. The rearrangement joins TRBV12-3 or TRBV12-4 to TRBJ2-5; 8 bases are a match to TRBD2. CDR3 length: 14 amino acids. V was pared by 6 bases and J by 6 bases, with 9 bases of the junction left unmatched. CDR3 nucleotide sequence: TGTGCCAGCAGGGGAAGGACGGGGGGGAAGACCCAGTACTTC. This sequence encodes CASRGRTGGKTQYF.

Only a few counts were recorded for this clonotype. The chain joins TRBV4-3 to TRBJ2-1; D possibly uses TRBD1 or TRBD2 (5 bases each). Deletions cut 3 bases from V and 0 bases from J, with 9 bases between. Germline V gene lookup returns CDR1 LGHNA and CDR2 YSLEER. This CDR3 has 15 amino acids. The CDR3 is CASSHGTASYNEQFF. As DNA, the CDR3 is TGCGCCAGCAGCCACGGGACCGCCTCCTACAATGAGCAGTTCTTC.

This clonotype was seen many times. V gene TRBV12-3 or TRBV12-4 combines with J gene TRBJ2-7, with D perhaps given as TRBD1 or TRBD2 (6 bases each). The CDR3 spans 13 residues. With 6 bases removed from V and 2 bases from J, the gap between germline ends came to 11 bases. The CDR3 reads CASRTGLTYEQYF. The CDR3 DNA is TGTGCCAGCAGGACAGGACTAACCTACGAGCAGTACTTC.

The sample holds many counts of this clonotype. This rearrangement joins TRBV28 to TRBJ2-5, with D maybe TRBD1 (6 bases). The CDR3 is made up of 14 amino acids. Trimming took 7 bases from V and 4 from J, leaving 16 bases between them. Germline loops: CDR1 MDHEN, CDR2 SYDVKM. CDR3 in amino acids: CASTWDIEGETQYF. In DNA, the CDR3 is TGTGCCAGCACCTGGGACATCGAGGGAGAGACCCAGTACTTC. Complete variable domain (other parts from reference TRBV28 and TRBJ2-5): DVKVTQSSRYLVKRTGEKVFLECVQDMDHENMFWYRQDPGLGLRLIYFSYDVKMKEKGDIPEGYSVSREKKERFSLILESASTNQTSMYLCASTWDIEGETQYFGPGTRLLVL.

This sequence joins TRBV29-1 and TRBJ2-7, with 7 bases identical to TRBD1. The length of the CDR3 is 14 residues. V dropped 7 bases and J dropped 1; count of bases not matched to a gene: 10. The germline CDR1 and CDR2 sequences are SQVTM and ANQGSEA. The CDR3: CSAVGWDSSYEQYF. The CDR3 nucleotides read TGCAGCGCCGTTGGATGGGACAGTTCCTACGAGCAGTACTTC.

The DNA for the CDR3 is TGTGCCAGCAGGGGACAGGGAGGCGGGGAGCTGTTTTTT. Translating gives CASRGQGGGELFF. The chain uses TRBV2 and TRBJ2-2; 9 bases match TRBD1. J lost 7 bases, V lost 6 bases, and 3 bases had no gene match. The CDR3 contains 13 residues. Looked up from germline, CDR1 is SNHLY and CDR2 is FYNNEI.

Many counts were recorded for this clonotype. V and J are TRBV7-3 and TRBJ2-2; 10 positions agree with TRBD2. This CDR3 region has 15 residues. Germline-derived CDR1 and CDR2 are SGHTA and FQGTGA. Trimming at V came to 5 bases and at J to 3 bases, leaving 3 bases not matched to a gene. CDR3 DNA sequence: TGTGCCAGCAGCCCTGGACTAGCGGACACCGGGGAGCTGTTTTTT. It translates to CASSPGLADTGELFF. Complete variable domain (other parts from reference TRBV7-3 and TRBJ2-2): GAGVSQTPSNKVTEKGKYVELRCDPISGHTALYWYRQSLGQGPEFLIYFQGTGAADDSGLPNDRFFAVRPEGSVSTLKIQRTERGDSAVYLCASSPGLADTGELFFGEGSRLTVL.

This clonotype was detected a few times. This sequence joins TRBV6-2 or TRBV6-3 and TRBJ1-2; no definite D call. The ends were cut back, 8 bases at V and 2 bases at J, with 12 bases in the middle. Germline loops: CDR1 MNHEY, CDR2 SVGEGT. The CDR3 extends over 13 amino acids. The CDR3 sequence is CASSTTENYGYTF. The CDR3 nucleotides are TGTGCCAGCTCAACGACCGAGAACTATGGCTACACCTTC.

This clonotype was observed a handful of times. The rearrangement joins TRBV5-1 to TRBJ2-1, with D possibly TRBD2 on 6 matching bases. V gave up 1 base and J gave up 4 bases, with 12 bases separating them. Germline CDR1 is SGHRS and CDR2 is YFSETQ. The CDR3 extends over 15 amino acids. CDR3 DNA: TGCGCCAGCAGCTTGCGGCGGGGAGGTTACAATGAGCAGTTCTTC. As protein: CASSLRRGGYNEQFF. The full variable domain, with the rest looked up from reference TRBV5-1 and TRBJ2-1, is KAGVTQTPRYLIKTRGQQVTLSCSPISGHRSVSWYQQTPGQGLQFLFEYFSETQRNKGNFPGRFSGRQFSNSRSEMNVSTLELGDSALYLCASSLRRGGYNEQFFGPGTRLTVL.

This clonotype appeared many times. The genes are TRBV20-1 and TRBJ2-7; no reliable D call. Germline CDR1 DFQATT, CDR2 SNEGSKA (reference sequence). Trimming shortened V by 0 bases and J by 2 bases, and 11 bases separated the two germline ends. This CDR3 region has 14 residues. CDR3 sequence: CSARDGRSTYEQYF. DNA for the CDR3: TGCAGTGCTAGAGATGGCAGGTCCACCTACGAGCAGTACTTC.

The sample holds many counts of this clonotype. The rearrangement links TRBV29-1 to TRBJ1-2; D is uncertain. From germline, CDR1 is SQVTM and CDR2 ANQGSEA. V was shortened by 3 bases and J by 3 bases, with 14 bases between the two germline ends. The CDR3 sequence is 14 residues long. This CDR3 reads CSVDLAEVDYGYTF. The CDR3 bases are TGCAGCGTTGACTTGGCGGAGGTTGACTATGGCTACACCTTC.

This clonotype was found many times. V usage is TRBV6-5 and J usage is TRBJ1-5; 12 bases fit TRBD1. Germline V lookup: CDR1 MNHEY, CDR2 SVGAGI. The V gene end was trimmed by 5 bases and the J gene end by 5 bases; junction bases not matched to a gene: 4. This CDR3 contains 15 residues. The CDR3 loop is CASSQGQGADQPQHF. CDR3 nucleotides: TGTGCCAGCAGTCAGGGACAGGGGGCCGATCAGCCCCAGCATTTT.

This clonotype was recorded at least ten times. The gene calls are TRBV24-1 and TRBJ1-1; D gene ambiguous. With 5 bases removed from V and 5 bases from J, the gap between germline ends came to 14 bases. CDR1 is KGHDR, CDR2 SFDVKD, per germline. The CDR3 has 14 residues. The CDR3 protein is CATSAQFMRTEAFF. CDR3 nucleotides: TGTGCCACCAGTGCACAGTTCATGCGAACTGAAGCTTTCTTT.

This clonotype was counted ten times or more. V and J are TRBV4-3 and TRBJ2-2; the D gene is possibly TRBD1 (6 bases). Trimming left V 3 bases short and J 0 bases short, with 20 bases between. This CDR3 is 19 amino acids long. The germline V gene encodes CDR1 LGHNA and CDR2 YSLEER. CDR3 loop: CASSQGRRTATSNTGELFF. The CDR3 DNA reads as TGCGCCAGCAGCCAGGGGCGGAGGACAGCAACTTCGAACACCGGGGAGCTGTTTTTT.

Note on this clonotype: This clone may be a read error of a much larger clone one base away. The J gene is TRBJ2-1, the V gene TRBV28; D could derive from TRBD1 or TRBD2 (5 bases each). V lost 3 bases and J lost 8, with 20 bases in between. The CDR3 totals 16 residues. Germline V gives CDR1 MDHEN, CDR2 SYDVKM. CDR3 residues: CASSFGVRAAGHEQFF. The CDR3 DNA reads as TGTGCCAGCAGTTTTGGTGTTCGAGCGGCAGGGCATGAGCAGTTCTTC.

This rearrangement joins TRBV5-5 to TRBJ2-7, with D possibly being TRBD2 (6 bases). Trimming pared 3 bases from V and 0 bases from J, leaving 13 bases between. The CDR3 is 15 residues long. CDR1 SGHKS and CDR2 YYEKEE come from the germline V gene (reference sequence). CDR3 residues: CASSSGLSSSYEQYV. For the CDR3, the DNA is TGTGCCAGCAGCTCGGGACTGTCAAGCTCCTACGAGCAGTACGTC.

With respect to this clonotype: Just one base apart from a much larger clone, this may be a read error. The chain links TRBV4-3 to TRBJ2-2; TRBD1 matches at 7 bases. The CDR3 runs 17 residues. Germline V gene sequence: CDR1 LGHNA, CDR2 YSLEER. CDR3 coding DNA: TGCGCCAGCAGCCAAGGATCGCCGGGACAGCTCACCGGGAAGCTGTTTTTT. Encoded protein: CASSQGSPGQLTGKLFF.

In this sample, this clonotype turned up many times. The CDR3 here is CASSLGPTSSYNEQFF. As DNA, the CDR3 is TGTGCCAGCAGTTTAGGACCGACGAGCTCCTACAATGAGCAGTTCTTC. The chain combines TRBV12-3 or TRBV12-4 with TRBJ2-1; D not resolved. CDR3 length equals 16 residues. The V end lost 1 base, the J end lost 0 bases, and 10 bases lay between the germline ends.